The 23 T cell receptor beta chains listed next were all sequenced from one sample in a study of blood T cells in healthy people across ages. It was with a sample-barcoded 5' primer and a J-beta primer mix that a second PCR of about 7 to 12 cycles was run. TCRdb reprocessed the 5' RACE reads with MiXCR, giving one entry per CDR3 protein. The profile shows 800,000 to 950,000 distinct CDR3 sequences, 29% of them singletons. The same sample was also studied in work on T cells of mothers and their children.

What was sequenced was blood. The source is a woman in her thirties or forties in good health.

This clonotype occurred many times. The chain uses TRBV6-5 and TRBJ2-7; 9 bases line up with TRBD1. This CDR3 has 16 amino acids. The germline V gene encodes CDR1 MNHEY and CDR2 SVGAGI. V lost 2 bases and J lost 7; bases outside the gene matches: 12. In DNA form, the CDR3 reads TGTGCCAGCAGTTACGGGGACAGGGTCTTGACGAGAGAGCAGTACTTC. This encodes CASSYGDRVLTREQYF.

This clonotype was seen a handful of times. The chain uses TRBV10-3 and TRBJ1-6, with 10 bases that match TRBD1. CDR1 is ENHRY and CDR2 is SYGVKD in the germline V gene. V was clipped by 2 bases and J by 9 bases; unmatched bases: 10. The CDR3 has 17 amino acids. The CDR3: CAISEGDRGRDGSPLHF. CDR3 DNA: TGTGCCATCAGTGAGGGAGACAGGGGGCGCGATGGTTCACCCCTCCACTTT.

The gene calls are TRBV12-3 or TRBV12-4 and TRBJ2-5, with TRBD2 as a possible D gene (5 bases). V gave up 5 bases and J gave up 9 bases, with 13 bases separating them. This CDR3 region has 12 residues. The CDR3 spells CASSLSVGAQYF. DNA for the CDR3: TGTGCCAGCAGTCTATCGGTCGGGGCCCAGTACTTC.

In this sample, this clonotype turned up many times. The V call is TRBV6-5, the J call TRBJ2-7, with a weak D call TRBD1 (6 bases). V was trimmed by 10 bases and J by 2 bases, leaving 12 bases between them. This CDR3 region has 12 residues. Germline CDR1 and CDR2: MNHEY and SVGAGI. The CDR3 reads CAIGTSAYEQYF. For the CDR3, the DNA is TGTGCCATCGGGACATCCGCCTACGAGCAGTACTTC.

The gene calls are TRBV20-1 and TRBJ2-3, with D perhaps matching TRBD1 or TRBD2 (5 bases each). Trimming stripped 5 bases from V and 3 bases from J, with 21 bases between. CDR1 and CDR2 from the germline V gene are DFQATT and SNEGSKA (reference sequence). The CDR3 has 16 residues. CDR3 DNA sequence: TGCAGTGCTGGGGACCGGGACCGGGAAAATACAGATACGCAGTATTTT. This gives the protein CSAGDRDRENTDTQYF.

This sequence joins TRBV20-1 and TRBJ2-3; D is undetermined. The CDR3 contains 14 residues. Germline-derived CDR1 and CDR2 are DFQATT and SNEGSKA (reference sequence). Deletions cut 0 bases from V and 0 bases from J, with 7 bases between. The CDR3 DNA reads TGCAGTGCTAGAGATCGATGGAGCACAGATACGCAGTATTTT. This sequence encodes CSARDRWSTDTQYF.

The V and J genes are TRBV29-1 and TRBJ1-2; 7 nucleotides line up with TRBD1. V lost 7 bases and J lost 4; bases outside the gene matches: 6. CDR3 length: 12 residues. Germline assignment: CDR1 SQVTM and CDR2 ANQGSEA. This chain's CDR3 is CSALTGPYGYTF. CDR3 coding DNA: TGCAGCGCCCTGACAGGGCCCTATGGCTACACCTTC.

The chain uses TRBV19 and TRBJ2-1; D is perhaps TRBD1 (5 bases). Trimming left V 6 bases short and J 0 bases short, with 12 bases between. The CDR3 length is 15 residues. Germline V CDR1 and CDR2: LNHDA, SQIVND (reference sequence). CDR3 bases: TGTGCCAGTAGACCGGACACGAGCTCCTACAATGAGCAGTTCTTC. This gives the protein CASRPDTSSYNEQFF.

This clonotype was counted many times. The J gene is TRBJ1-2, the V gene TRBV29-1; D remains unclear. CDR3 length: 14 residues. Germline V lookup: CDR1 SQVTM, CDR2 ANQGSEA. V was clipped by 0 bases and J by 2 bases, with 10 bases between them. CDR3 sequence (DNA): TGCAGCGTTGAAGAAAGGGCTGGGAACTATGGCTACACCTTC. As protein: CSVEERAGNYGYTF.

The chain links TRBV29-1 to TRBJ2-3; 15 nucleotides agree with TRBD2. V lost 1 base to trimming and J lost 3 bases; unmatched junction nucleotides: 2. Germline V gene sequence: CDR1 SQVTM, CDR2 ANQGSEA. The CDR3 is 16 residues long. The CDR3 region is CSVEGTSGGATDTQYF. The CDR3 DNA sequence: TGCAGCGTTGAAGGGACTAGCGGGGGGGCAACAGATACGCAGTATTTT.

The V gene is TRBV28, the J gene TRBJ1-1, with D unclear. The length of the CDR3 is 14 residues. V lost 7 bases and J 6 bases, leaving 18 bases between the germline ends. Germline V gene lookup returns CDR1 MDHEN and CDR2 SYDVKM. In nucleotides, the CDR3 is TGTGCCAGCATGGTAAACCCCCCGGGGTCTGAAGCTTTCTTT. Translated: CASMVNPPGSEAFF.

This clonotype has a count of ten or more. This chain connects TRBV5-1 to TRBJ1-5; 9 bases map to TRBD1. Trimming cost V 1 base and J 3 bases; bases outside gene matches: 2. The CDR3 length is 15 residues. Per germline, CDR1 SGHRS and CDR2 YFSETQ. The CDR3 sequence is CASSLRDRDNQPQHF. DNA of the CDR3: TGCGCCAGCAGCTTGAGGGACAGGGACAATCAGCCCCAGCATTTT.

The chain links TRBV5-1 to TRBJ2-1; 9 nucleotides agree with TRBD2. The V segment lost 4 bases and the J segment 9 bases; nucleotides outside the gene matches: 11. Per the germline V gene, CDR1 is SGHRS and CDR2 is YFSETQ. The CDR3 covers 15 residues. The CDR3 nucleotides read TGCGCCAGCAGCCCACCGGGACTAGCACCTATTGAGCAGTTCTTC. This gives the protein CASSPPGLAPIEQFF.

About this clonotype itself: Mismatch with germline at one junction end may stem from a read error. V is TRBV5-1 and J is TRBJ2-5, with D tentatively TRBD2 (7 bases). The germline V gene has CDR1 SGHRS and CDR2 YFSETQ. The CDR3 runs 13 residues. The CDR3 reads CASGLGGEETQYF. The CDR3 coding sequence is TGCGCCAGCGGCTTAGGGGGGGAAGAGACCCAGTACTTC.

As regards this clonotype: Just one base apart from a much larger clone, this may be a read error. The rearrangement joins TRBV28 to TRBJ2-1; D call uncertain. Near its end, the DNA agrees better with TRBJ2-7, so the J call may be wrong. In germline, CDR1 is MDHEN, CDR2 SYDVKM. This CDR3 has 14 amino acids. CDR3 coding DNA: TGTGCCAGCAGTTTCGATCAGTTTTACAATGAGCAGTACTTC. Translated: CASSFDQFYNEQYF.

This chain joins TRBV28 and TRBJ2-2, with D maybe TRBD1 (5 bases). Trimming stripped 6 bases from V and 1 base from J, with 9 bases between. Looked up from germline, CDR1 is MDHEN and CDR2 is SYDVKM. The CDR3 totals 14 residues. The CDR3 nucleotides are TGTGCCAGCAGGACCGGACAGAACACCGGGGAGCTGTTTTTT. This gives the protein CASRTGQNTGELFF. Complete variable domain (other parts from reference TRBV28 and TRBJ2-2): DVKVTQSSRYLVKRTGEKVFLECVQDMDHENMFWYRQDPGLGLRLIYFSYDVKMKEKGDIPEGYSVSREKKERFSLILESASTNQTSMYLCASRTGQNTGELFFGEGSRLTVL.

The chain employs TRBV7-8 and TRBJ2-7, with TRBD1 matching 7 bases. V lost 9 bases and J lost 3; bases outside the gene matches: 14. Germline-derived CDR1 and CDR2 are SGHVS and FQNEAQ. This CDR3 has 15 residues. The CDR3 nucleotides are TGTGCCAGTGGCTTAGAATGGGACAGCGGCTACGAGCAGTACTTC. Residues: CASGLEWDSGYEQYF.

Concerning this clonotype: A read error may account for a junction end that differs from germline. The rearrangement uses TRBV7-2 and TRBJ2-5; D gene ambiguous. Looked up from germline, CDR1 is SGHTA and CDR2 is FQGNSA. The CDR3 covers 11 residues. This CDR3 reads CAGSPRETQYF. In DNA, the CDR3 is TGTGCCGGCAGCCCTCGAGAGACCCAGTACTTC.

In DNA form, the CDR3 reads TGTGCTAGTGGTTTGGTACAGGGTGTGCAGTTCTTC. Protein product: CASGLVQGVQFF. The V gene is TRBV12-5, the J gene TRBJ2-1; D possibly corresponds to TRBD1 (6 bases). Germline values: CDR1 LGHNT, CDR2 FRNRAP. With 0 bases removed from V and 12 bases from J, the gap between germline ends came to 9 bases. The CDR3 spans 12 residues.

In this sample, this clonotype turned up a few times. The chain combines TRBV12-3 or TRBV12-4 with TRBJ2-1, with D possibly matching TRBD1 (5 bases). The CDR3 totals 14 residues. V gave up 5 bases and J gave up 4 bases, with 12 bases separating them. The CDR3 sequence is CASSQAPGYNEQFF. The CDR3 DNA reads TGTGCCAGCAGTCAGGCCCCAGGGTACAATGAGCAGTTCTTC.

This clonotype was found a few times. The CDR3 here is CSVEEISEAFF. For the CDR3, the DNA is TGCAGCGTTGAGGAGATTTCTGAAGCTTTCTTT. The gene calls are TRBV29-1 and TRBJ1-1; D remains ambiguous. Germline V lookup: CDR1 SQVTM, CDR2 ANQGSEA. V was cut by 3 bases and J by 6 bases, with 8 bases left in between. CDR3 length: 11 residues.

This chain uses TRBV20-1 with TRBJ2-7, with D perhaps TRBD1 or TRBD2 (5 bases each). Trimming removed 6 bases at V and 1 base at J, with 13 bases between. Looked up from germline, CDR1 is DFQATT and CDR2 is SNEGSKA (reference sequence). The CDR3 extends over 13 amino acids. The CDR3 loop reads CSASTWGSYEQYF. CDR3 DNA sequence: TGCAGTGCCTCTACGTGGGGGTCCTACGAGCAGTACTTC.

CDR3 loop: CASRPSPRLGAQETQYF. As DNA, the CDR3 is TGTGCCAGCAGACCTAGCCCCCGCCTAGGCGCCCAAGAGACCCAGTACTTC. V gene TRBV7-9 combines with J gene TRBJ2-5; D is perhaps TRBD2 (5 bases). Germline V gene sequence: CDR1 SEHNR, CDR2 FQNEAQ (reference sequence). V dropped 6 bases and J dropped 1 base, with 21 bases sitting between them. CDR3 length: 17 amino acids. Supplemented by reference TRBV7-9 and TRBJ2-5, the full variable domain reads DTGVSQNPRHKITKRGQNVTFRCDPISEHNRLYWYRQTLGQGPEFLTYFQNEAQLEKSRLLSDRFSAERPKGSFSTLEIQRTEQGDSAMYLCASRPSPRLGAQETQYFGPGTRLLVL.